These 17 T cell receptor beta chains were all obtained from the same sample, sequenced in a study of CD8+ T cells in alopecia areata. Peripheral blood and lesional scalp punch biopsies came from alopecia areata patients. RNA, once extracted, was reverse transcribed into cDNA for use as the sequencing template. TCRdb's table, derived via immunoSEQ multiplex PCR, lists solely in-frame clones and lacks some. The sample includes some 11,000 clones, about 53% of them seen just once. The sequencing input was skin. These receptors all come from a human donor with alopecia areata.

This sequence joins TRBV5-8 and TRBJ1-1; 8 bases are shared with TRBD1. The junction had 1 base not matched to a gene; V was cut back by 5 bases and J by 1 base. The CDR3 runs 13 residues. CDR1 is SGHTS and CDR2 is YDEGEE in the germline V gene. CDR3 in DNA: TGTGCCAGCAGAGACAGGGGGAACACTGAAGCTTTCTTT. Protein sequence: CASRDRGNTEAFF.

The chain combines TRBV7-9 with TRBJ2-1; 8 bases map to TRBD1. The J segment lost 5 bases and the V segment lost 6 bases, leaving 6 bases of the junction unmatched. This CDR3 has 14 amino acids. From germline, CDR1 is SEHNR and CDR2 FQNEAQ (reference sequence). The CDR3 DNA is TGTGCCAGCAGTGAGACAGGGGCCCACAATGAGCAGTTCTTC. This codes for CASSETGAHNEQFF.

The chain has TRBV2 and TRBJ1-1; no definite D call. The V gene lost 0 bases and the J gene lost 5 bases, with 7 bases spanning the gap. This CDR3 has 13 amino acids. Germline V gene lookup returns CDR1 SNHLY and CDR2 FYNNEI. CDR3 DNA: TGTGCCAGCAGTGAAGCATCAAGGACTGAAGCTTTCTTT. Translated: CASSEASRTEAFF.

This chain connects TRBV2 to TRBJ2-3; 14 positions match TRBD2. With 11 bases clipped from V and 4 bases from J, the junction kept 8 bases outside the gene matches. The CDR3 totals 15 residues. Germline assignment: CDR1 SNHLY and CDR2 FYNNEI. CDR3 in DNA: TGTGCCGGAGGGACTAGCGGGAGCGTTTCAGATACGCAGTATTTT. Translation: CAGGTSGSVSDTQYF.

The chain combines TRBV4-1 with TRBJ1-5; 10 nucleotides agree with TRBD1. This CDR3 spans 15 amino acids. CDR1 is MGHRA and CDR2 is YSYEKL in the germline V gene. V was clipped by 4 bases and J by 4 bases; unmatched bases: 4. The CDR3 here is CASSPWTGGNQPQHF. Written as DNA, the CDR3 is TGCGCCAGCAGCCCGTGGACAGGGGGTAATCAGCCCCAGCATTTT.

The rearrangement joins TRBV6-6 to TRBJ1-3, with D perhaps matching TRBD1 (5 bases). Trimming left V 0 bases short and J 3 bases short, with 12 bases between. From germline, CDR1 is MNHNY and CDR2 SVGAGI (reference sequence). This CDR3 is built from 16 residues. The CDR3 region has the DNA TGTGCCAGCAGTTACTCTATTCCGGGGGGTGGAAACACCATATATTTT. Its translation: CASSYSIPGGGNTIYF.

The CDR3 nucleotides read TGCAGCCCAATTGACGGGACAGTCTACGAGCAGTACTTC. Its protein product is CSPIDGTVYEQYF. V gene TRBV29-1 combines with J gene TRBJ2-5, with 7 bases matching TRBD1. The J call may be wrong; the DNA end is better matched by TRBJ2-7. Germline V lookup: CDR1 SQVTM, CDR2 ANQGSEA. This CDR3 region has 13 residues.

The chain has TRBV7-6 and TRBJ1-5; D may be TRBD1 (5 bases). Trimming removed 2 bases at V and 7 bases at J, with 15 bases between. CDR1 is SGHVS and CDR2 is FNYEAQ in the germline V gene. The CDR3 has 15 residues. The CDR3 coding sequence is TGTGCCAGCAGCTTAAGGCAGGGTAGGGGACAGCCCCAGCATTTT. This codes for CASSLRQGRGQPQHF.

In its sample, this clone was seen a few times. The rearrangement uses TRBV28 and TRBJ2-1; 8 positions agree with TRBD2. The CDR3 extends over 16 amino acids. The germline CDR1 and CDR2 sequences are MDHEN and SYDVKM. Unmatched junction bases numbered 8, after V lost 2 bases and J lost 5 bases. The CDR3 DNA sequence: TGTGCCAGCAGTTTAGTGGTTAGCGGGACCCACAATGAGCAGTTCTTC. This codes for CASSLVVSGTHNEQFF.

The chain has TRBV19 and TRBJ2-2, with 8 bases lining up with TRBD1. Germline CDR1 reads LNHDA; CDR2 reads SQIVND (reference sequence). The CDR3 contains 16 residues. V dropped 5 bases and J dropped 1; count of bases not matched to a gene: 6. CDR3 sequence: CASSPRQGQNTGELFF. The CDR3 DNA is TGTGCCAGTAGTCCAAGACAGGGGCAGAACACCGGGGAGCTGTTTTTT.

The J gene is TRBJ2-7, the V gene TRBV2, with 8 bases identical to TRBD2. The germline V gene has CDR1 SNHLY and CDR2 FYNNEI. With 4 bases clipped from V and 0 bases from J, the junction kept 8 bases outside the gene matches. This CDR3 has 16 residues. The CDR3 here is CASSVVSGTISYEQYF. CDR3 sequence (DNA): TGTGCCAGCAGTGTGGTTAGCGGGACTATCTCCTACGAGCAGTACTTC.

The CDR3 region is CSRRDRGPETQYF. CDR3 in DNA: TGCAGCCGCCGGGACAGGGGGCCTGAGACCCAGTACTTC. This chain connects TRBV29-1 to TRBJ2-7; 12 nucleotides match TRBD1. Near its end, the DNA agrees better with TRBJ2-5, so the J call may be wrong. The CDR3 runs to 13 residues. Germline lookup yields CDR1 SQVTM and CDR2 ANQGSEA.

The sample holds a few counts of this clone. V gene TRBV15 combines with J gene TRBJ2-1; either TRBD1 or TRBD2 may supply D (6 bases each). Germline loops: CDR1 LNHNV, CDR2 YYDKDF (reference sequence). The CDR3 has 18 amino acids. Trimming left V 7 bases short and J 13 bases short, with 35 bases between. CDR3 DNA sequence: TGTGCCACCACCCACTCCGGGGGCAGCAGAGCTTTAGTCCCAAATCAGTTCTTC. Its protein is CATTHSGGSRALVPNQFF.

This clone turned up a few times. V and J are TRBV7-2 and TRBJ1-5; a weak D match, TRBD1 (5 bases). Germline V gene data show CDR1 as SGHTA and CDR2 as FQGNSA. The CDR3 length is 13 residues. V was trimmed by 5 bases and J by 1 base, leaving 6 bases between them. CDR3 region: CASSRGSNQPQHF. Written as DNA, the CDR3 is TGTGCCAGCAGCCGGGGGAGCAATCAGCCCCAGCATTTT.

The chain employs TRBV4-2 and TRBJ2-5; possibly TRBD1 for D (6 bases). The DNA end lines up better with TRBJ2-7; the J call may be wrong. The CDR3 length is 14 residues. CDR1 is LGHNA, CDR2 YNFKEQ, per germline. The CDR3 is CASSPPDSPYEQYF. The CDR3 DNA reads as TGTGCCAGCAGCCCACCGGACAGTCCCTACGAGCAGTACTTC.

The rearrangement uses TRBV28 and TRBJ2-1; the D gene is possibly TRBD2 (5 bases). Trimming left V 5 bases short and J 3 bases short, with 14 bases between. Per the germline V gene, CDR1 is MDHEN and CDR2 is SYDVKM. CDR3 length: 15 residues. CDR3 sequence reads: CASSNGVNYYNEQFF. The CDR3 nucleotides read TGTGCCAGCAGTAACGGGGTAAACTACTACAATGAGCAGTTCTTC.

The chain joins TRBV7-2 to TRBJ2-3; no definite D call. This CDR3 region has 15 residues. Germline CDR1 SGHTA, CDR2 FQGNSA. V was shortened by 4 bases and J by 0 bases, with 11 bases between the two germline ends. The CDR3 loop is CASSSDGWSTDTQYF. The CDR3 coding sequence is TGTGCCAGCAGCTCGGACGGTTGGAGCACAGATACGCAGTATTTT.